A selection of T cell receptor beta chains follows, all from one sample in a study of memory CD4+ T cells and cytomegalovirus serostatus. Only in-frame clones appear in the TCRdb table, and some are missing; sequencing was by immunoSEQ multiplex PCR. This table holds some 95,000 clones, about 80% found once. Source material: memory CD4+ T cells from blood. These receptors originate from an adult in good health and CMV-seropositive. Both conserved end residues are part of each CDR3. The D gene is left open where the match is weak. Size tells how often a clone was seen (once, few, many) or the class of an expanded clone, and some rows leave it out.

J | size | D | V | DNA | CDR3
TRBJ1-2 | . | TRBD1 | TRBV6-5 | TGTGCCAGCAGTCCCGGGACAGGGGTCTATGGCTACACCTTC | CASSPGTGVYGYTF
TRBJ2-7 | . | . | TRBV10-3 | TGTGCCATCAGTACCGGGGTAACCTACGAGCAGTACTTC | CAISTGVTYEQYF
TRBJ2-2 | . | . | TRBV11-3 | TGTGCCAGCAGCTTAGGCCGGTGGGCCGGAGATAACACCGGGGAGCTGTTTTTT | CASSLGRWAGDNTGELFF
TRBJ1-5 | . | . | TRBV19 | TGTGCCAGTAGTATCGGCAGGTTCGGGGGTCAGCCCCAGCATTTT | CASSIGRFGGQPQHF
TRBJ2-5 | . | TRBD1 | TRBV30 | TGTGCCACGGACAGGGGGCAGCGCCAAGAGACCCAGTACTTC | CATDRGQRQETQYF
TRBJ2-6 | . | . | TRBV6-6 | TGTGCCACCCAAGCGGGCTCTGGGGCCAACGTCCTGACTTTC | CATQAGSGANVLTF
TRBJ1-1 | few | TRBD1 | TRBV5-1 | TGCGCCAGCAGCTTGTTCTATTCCAGGACAGGCGTTGAAGCTTTCTTT | CASSLFYSRTGVEAFF
TRBJ2-1 | few | . | TRBV2 | TGTGCCAGCCATTTGGCGGCAAGTGAGCAGTTCTTC | CASHLAASEQFF
TRBJ1-1 | few | TRBD1 | TRBV7-3 | TGTGCCAGCAGCTCCAGGGGGGGAGACACTGAAGCTTTCTTT | CASSSRGGDTEAFF
TRBJ2-1 | . | TRBD1 | TRBV6-1 | TGTGCCAGCAGTGTCGGGACAGAGTACAATGAGCAGTTCTTC | CASSVGTEYNEQFF
TRBJ1-3 | . | TRBD1 | TRBV7-9 | TGTGCCAGCAGCTTAGCTTCCGGGACAGCTGGAAACACCATATATTTT | CASSLASGTAGNTIYF
TRBJ2-3 | . | TRBD1 | TRBV29-1 | TGCAGCGTTGCGCAGGGGGCTGAAACAGATACGCAGTATTTT | CSVAQGAETDTQYF
TRBJ1-1 | . | . | TRBV7-2 | TGTGCCAGCAGCTTAGAGCGGGGGGGTGAGACTGAAGCTTTCTTT | CASSLERGGETEAFF
TRBJ2-7 | . | TRBD2 | TRBV6-5 | TGTGCCAGCACTTCGGGGACTAGCCTCGAGCAGTACTTC | CASTSGTSLEQYF
TRBJ2-3 | . | TRBD2 | TRBV28 | TGTGCCAGCAGTTCAGGAGCGGGAGGAACAGATACGCAGTATTTT | CASSSGAGGTDTQYF
TRBJ2-2 | once | . | TRBV5-4 | TGTGCCAGCAGCCGAGGGCCCAGGGGAGACGGCACCGGGGAGCTGTTTTTT | CASSRGPRGDGTGELFF
TRBJ1-5 | . | . | TRBV5-6 | TGTGCCAGCAGCCAACGGGACACCTATCAGCCCCAGCATTTT | CASSQRDTYQPQHF
TRBJ2-6 | . | . | TRBV28 | TGTGCCAGCACCCTCTCTGGGGCCAACGTCCTGACTTTC | CASTLSGANVLTF
TRBJ2-7 | once | . | TRBV2 | TGTGCCAGCGGAGGCCATTACGAGCAGTACTTC | CASGGHYEQYF
TRBJ2-7 | . | TRBD2 | TRBV5-8 | TGTGCCAGCAGCTTGGCGTTAGCGAGCGGGAGCTTCGACGAGCAGTACTTC | CASSLALASGSFDEQYF
TRBJ1-5 | . | . | TRBV28 | TGTGCCAGCAGTCGGGATAGCAATCAGCCCCAGCATTTT | CASSRDSNQPQHF
TRBJ2-7 | . | . | TRBV27 | TGTGCCAGCAGTGGCGGGGCCCGTGCTGGGAAAAAGCAGTACTTC | CASSGGARAGKKQYF
TRBJ2-1 | . | . | TRBV18 | TGTGCCAGCTCACCACTAAGGGATGTCTCCTACAATGAGCAGTTCTTC | CASSPLRDVSYNEQFF
TRBJ1-3 | . | . | TRBV28 | TGTGCCAGCAGCTCCTTTGGAACAGGCTTTAACACCATATATTTT | CASSSFGTGFNTIYF
TRBJ2-1 | . | TRBD1 | TRBV2 | TGTGCCAGCAGTGAAGTGGGGCGGGACAGGGGAAATGAGCAGTTCTTC | CASSEVGRDRGNEQFF
TRBJ2-1 | . | TRBD2 | TRBV27 | TGTGCCAGCAGTTTAAAAGGTAGCGGGAGGCCTCAGTTCTTC | CASSLKGSGRPQFF
TRBJ2-1 | . | . | TRBV6-5 | TGTGCCAGCACCCCACCGACTAGTCGAAATGAGCAGTTCTTC | CASTPPTSRNEQFF
TRBJ2-5 | . | . | TRBV10-1 | TGCGCCAGCAGTGACCGCGTGGGGGAAGAGACCCAGTACTTC | CASSDRVGEETQYF
TRBJ2-1 | . | . | TRBV2 | TGTGCCAGCAGTGAAGCGATACAGGGATCCTACAATGAGCAGTTCTTC | CASSEAIQGSYNEQFF
TRBJ2-3 | . | . | TRBV7-8 | TGTGCCAGCAAGCCCACGATTTGGTCGGATACGCAGTATTTT | CASKPTIWSDTQYF
TRBJ2-7 | . | TRBD1 | TRBV6-1 | TGTGCCAGCAGTGAAGTTGGGACAGCGGCCTACGAGCAGTACTTC | CASSEVGTAAYEQYF
TRBJ2-5 | . | TRBD2 | TRBV11-3 | TGTGCCAGCAGCTTAGGGACTAGCGGGAGGGCCTTGGAAGAGACCCAGTACTTC | CASSLGTSGRALEETQYF
TRBJ2-1 | . | . | TRBV5-1 | TGCGCCAGCGGACTCCGCGGGATAGTCCCGTCGGGCCCCTACAATGAGCAGTTCTTC | CASGLRGIVPSGPYNEQFF
TRBJ2-5 | . | TRBD1 | TRBV6-6 | TGTGCCAGCCGACGGCCAGGTCAGGGGGACCAGTACTTC | CASRRPGQGDQYF
TRBJ1-1 | . | . | TRBV2 | TGTGCCAGCAGTTTACAGGGTTTGAACACTGAAGCTTTCTTT | CASSLQGLNTEAFF
TRBJ2-7 | . | . | TRBV5-4 | TGTGCCAGCAGCTCCGCTATTAGAACCGAGCAGTACTTC | CASSSAIRTEQYF
TRBJ1-6 | . | . | TRBV5-4 | TGTGCCAGCAGCCTGACCCGTGACGGTCATATCCGTAATTCACCCCTCCACTTT | CASSLTRDGHIRNSPLHF
TRBJ2-3 | . | . | TRBV27 | TGTGCCAGCAGCCCACGGGGTTCTTTGGATACGCAGTATTTT | CASSPRGSLDTQYF
TRBJ2-3 | once | . | TRBV20-1 | TGCAGTGCAACGAGGCGAGATACGCAGTATTTT | CSATRRDTQYF
TRBJ2-3 | . | . | TRBV28 | TGTGCCAGCAGGATGGGGAACAGGGTCGATACGCAGTATTTT | CASRMGNRVDTQYF